The 28 T cell receptor beta chains reported below all come from one sample, sequenced in a study of shared clonotypes between healthy human individuals. Assay: immunoSEQ multiplex PCR; the TCRdb copy retains only in-frame clones and omits some. The table has 2.3 million or so clones, just over 90% seen once; the top ten hold approximately 0.4%. Sequencing was done on a sample of naive CD4+ T cells from PBMCs. Noted subset: CD45RA+ positively selected. These receptors were obtained from a man between 18 and 35 years old in good health. Some clones in this sample may be carry-over from other donors' samples.

This clone is a singleton in its sample. V and J are TRBV7-9 and TRBJ2-3, with TRBD1 identical over 9 bases. With V trimmed by 6 bases and J by 11 bases, 9 bases remained unmatched. The CDR3 runs to 13 residues. The germline gives CDR1 SEHNR, CDR2 FQNEAQ (reference sequence). The CDR3 coding sequence is TGTGCCAGCAGTAATACAGGGGGCGTTTTGCAGTATTTT. Amino acids: CASSNTGGVLQYF.

This clone occurred once. The chain has TRBV2 and TRBJ2-3; 9 bases line up with TRBD2. CDR1 and CDR2 (germline): SNHLY, FYNNEI. The CDR3 runs 15 residues. V was clipped by 6 bases and J by 10 bases; unmatched bases: 14. The CDR3 here is CASRGEGGLAGAQYF. CDR3 coding DNA: TGTGCCAGCAGGGGTGAAGGGGGACTAGCCGGTGCGCAGTATTTT.

V gene TRBV7-9 combines with J gene TRBJ2-1, with D maybe TRBD2 (6 bases). V lost 5 bases, J lost 0 bases, and 11 bases lay in between. This CDR3 comprises 15 residues. The germline V gene encodes CDR1 SEHNR and CDR2 FQNEAQ (reference sequence). The CDR3 DNA reads as TGTGCCAGCAGCACCCCCGGGGGCTCCTACAATGAGCAGTTCTTC. Residues: CASSTPGGSYNEQFF.

The V gene is TRBV19, the J gene TRBJ2-5; D remains ambiguous. With 5 bases removed from V and 4 bases from J, the gap between germline ends came to 11 bases. The CDR3 loop spans 13 amino acids. Germline V lookup: CDR1 LNHDA, CDR2 SQIVND (reference sequence). CDR3 loop: CASSRNSGETQYF. CDR3 nucleotides: TGTGCCAGTAGTCGGAACAGTGGAGAGACCCAGTACTTC.

The chain carries TRBV10-3 and TRBJ1-3; D gene uncertain. Trimming left V 10 bases short and J 2 bases short, with 12 bases between. Germline V gene sequence: CDR1 ENHRY, CDR2 SYGVKD. The CDR3 contains 13 residues. CDR3 DNA: TGTGCCACCACTCAAATAACTGGAAACACCATATATTTT. Protein: CATTQITGNTIYF.

The rearrangement uses TRBV6-5 and TRBJ1-5; maybe TRBD1 (5 bases). Germline V gives CDR1 MNHEY, CDR2 SVGAGI. The CDR3 extends over 15 amino acids. Trimming pared 7 bases from V and 0 bases from J, leaving 13 bases between. CDR3 sequence (DNA): TGTGCCAGCACCCCGGGGCTGTATAGCAATCAGCCCCAGCATTTT. Protein product: CASTPGLYSNQPQHF.

This clone came up once. Additional DNA sequences in this sample encode the identical CDR3. The gene calls are TRBV5-1 and TRBJ2-2; 9 nucleotides align to TRBD2. The germline gives CDR1 SGHRS, CDR2 YFSETQ. The J segment lost 0 bases and the V segment lost 0 bases, leaving 0 bases of the junction unmatched. CDR3 length: 16 amino acids. This CDR3 reads CASSLVAGANTGELFF. CDR3 bases: TGCGCCAGCAGCTTGGTAGCGGGAGCGAACACCGGGGAGCTGTTTTTT.

As regards this clone: In the same sample, other DNA sequences code for this CDR3. V usage is TRBV19 and J usage is TRBJ2-3; D is unclear. The CDR3 is 14 amino acids. Germline V lookup: CDR1 LNHDA, CDR2 SQIVND (reference sequence). Trimming pared 3 bases from V and 1 base from J, leaving 8 bases between. The DNA for the CDR3 is TGTGCCAGTAGTATCCGGGTTGGCACAGATACGCAGTATTTT. Translated, it gives CASSIRVGTDTQYF.

The CDR3 DNA is TGCGCCAGCAGCCCGCGACAGGTACAAGATACGCAGTATTTT. As protein: CASSPRQVQDTQYF. The chain has TRBV5-1 and TRBJ2-3; TRBD1 might be the D (6 bases). Germline V lookup: CDR1 SGHRS, CDR2 YFSETQ. Trimming pared 4 bases from V and 5 bases from J, leaving 14 bases between. CDR3 length equals 14 residues.

A single count supports this clone. J is TRBJ2-2 and V is TRBV7-2; D unresolved. The CDR3 loop spans 14 amino acids. Germline CDR1 SGHTA, CDR2 FQGNSA. V was clipped by 1 base and J by 6 bases, with 9 bases between them. The CDR3 DNA is TGTGCCAGCAGCTTAGTGGTAGGGTCCGGGGAGCTGTTTTTT. Protein product: CASSLVVGSGELFF.

The rearrangement links TRBV5-1 to TRBJ2-7; the D gene is possibly TRBD2 (5 bases). The CDR3 sequence is 14 residues long. V shed 1 base and J shed 6 bases, with 14 bases lying between them. Per the germline V gene, CDR1 is SGHRS and CDR2 is YFSETQ. The CDR3 region has the DNA TGCGCCAGCAGCTTGAATCTAGCTCTTGGCGAGCAGTACTTC. Protein product: CASSLNLALGEQYF.

Notes on this clone: A read error may produce the germline difference seen at one junction end. This rearrangement joins TRBV28 to TRBJ1-2, with TRBD1 as a possible D gene (5 bases). The CDR3 has 17 amino acids. Germline V gives CDR1 MDHEN, CDR2 SYDVKM. CDR3 coding DNA: TGTGCCAGCAGATTATTGGGGACGGAACGTGGGTTCCGGGGCTACACCTTC. It is translated as CASRLLGTERGFRGYTF.

The DNA of the CDR3 is TGCGCCAGCAGCTTGTACGGAACCCACAATGAGCAGTTCTTC. It codes for CASSLYGTHNEQFF. V and J are TRBV5-1 and TRBJ2-1; no clear D gene. V gave up 1 base and J gave up 5 bases, with 10 bases separating them. This CDR3 is built from 14 residues. The V gene's germline CDR1 is SGHRS and CDR2 YFSETQ.

The chain recombines TRBV7-3 with TRBJ2-7, with 10 nucleotides matching TRBD1. There are 15 residues in the CDR3. Germline CDR1 is SGHTA and CDR2 is FQGTGA. Trimming removed 4 bases from V and 7 bases from J; junction bases left unmatched: 10. Here the CDR3 DNA reads TGTGCCAGCAGCTCGCCGGGACAGGGGATGGGGGAGCAGTACTTC. It codes for CASSSPGQGMGEQYF.

The rearrangement joins TRBV5-4 to TRBJ2-1, with 8 bases lining up with TRBD2. The length of the CDR3 is 14 residues. Trimming cost V 1 base and J 5 bases; bases outside gene matches: 2. In germline, CDR1 is SGHNT, CDR2 YYREEE (reference sequence). The CDR3 sequence is CASSLTSGHNEQFF. CDR3 DNA: TGTGCCAGCAGCTTGACTAGCGGACACAATGAGCAGTTCTTC.

A single count supports this clone. The same CDR3 can be traced to other DNA sequences in this sample. The chain has TRBV5-1 and TRBJ2-3, with D possibly TRBD2 on 5 matching bases. The germline V and J ends were trimmed by 0 bases and 7 bases, with 9 bases remaining between them. The CDR3 loop spans 13 amino acids. CDR1 and CDR2 (germline): SGHRS, YFSETQ. CDR3 sequence: CASSLVGDNTQYF. The CDR3 region has the DNA TGCGCCAGCAGCTTGGTGGGAGATAATACGCAGTATTTT.

J is TRBJ2-3 and V is TRBV25-1; weak D call: TRBD1 (6 bases). The CDR3 spans 14 residues. Trimming stripped 1 base from V and 4 bases from J, with 9 bases between. Looked up from germline, CDR1 is MGHDK and CDR2 is SYGVNS. The CDR3 sequence is CASSEFKGADTQYF. The CDR3 coding sequence is TGTGCCAGCAGTGAATTTAAGGGGGCAGATACGCAGTATTTT.

V and J are TRBV19 and TRBJ1-2; maybe TRBD1 (5 bases). Trimming removed 8 bases from V and 4 bases from J, with 17 bases in between. This CDR3 is built from 14 residues. Germline V gives CDR1 LNHDA, CDR2 SQIVND (reference sequence). DNA of the CDR3: TGTGCCAGTGCTTCCCGGGGGGAAAGCTATGGCTACACCTTC. Translating it yields CASASRGESYGYTF.

The gene calls are TRBV6-5 and TRBJ1-1; unclear D gene. This CDR3 region has 13 residues. Trimming pared 2 bases from V and 5 bases from J, leaving 9 bases between. From germline, CDR1 is MNHEY and CDR2 SVGAGI. The DNA of the CDR3 is TGTGCCAGCAGTTACGGGGATGGGACTGAAGCTTTCTTT. Its protein is CASSYGDGTEAFF.

This clone was counted a single time. The chain couples TRBV7-3 to TRBJ1-2, with 7 bases lining up with TRBD1. In germline, CDR1 is SGHTA, CDR2 FQGTGA. V gave up 4 bases and J gave up 10 bases; unmatched junction bases: 9. The CDR3 runs to 13 residues. CDR3 sequence reads: CASSSDRYADYTF. CDR3 DNA sequence: TGTGCCAGCAGCTCGGACAGGTACGCGGACTACACCTTC.

The chain carries TRBV29-1 and TRBJ2-7; D ambiguous. This CDR3 is 12 amino acids long. The V end lost 6 bases, the J end lost 0 bases, and 9 bases lay between the germline ends. Germline values: CDR1 SQVTM, CDR2 ANQGSEA. The CDR3 loop reads CSVPGNSYEQYF. The CDR3 region has the DNA TGCAGCGTACCCGGAAACTCCTACGAGCAGTACTTC.

Concerning this clone itself: Additional DNA sequences in this sample encode the identical CDR3. CDR3 DNA: TGCGCCAGCAGCTTGGGACAGAGCCAAGAGACCCAGTACTTC. It is translated as CASSLGQSQETQYF. This chain connects TRBV5-1 to TRBJ2-5; tentative D call: TRBD1 (5 bases). CDR1 and CDR2 (germline): SGHRS, YFSETQ. Deletions cut 0 bases from V and 1 base from J, with 7 bases between. CDR3 length: 14 amino acids.

The J gene is TRBJ1-4, the V gene TRBV5-1; D is perhaps TRBD1 (6 bases). This CDR3 has 15 residues. Germline V lookup: CDR1 SGHRS, CDR2 YFSETQ. V gave up 2 bases and J gave up 7 bases, with 15 bases separating them. The chain's CDR3 is CASSFLGAGGEKLFF. DNA for the CDR3: TGCGCCAGCAGCTTCTTGGGGGCTGGGGGTGAAAAACTGTTTTTT.

V gene TRBV6-1 combines with J gene TRBJ2-4, with a tentative D call TRBD1 (5 bases). The germline V gene encodes CDR1 MNHNS and CDR2 SASEGT. The V and J ends lost 6 bases and 0 bases respectively, with 9 bases between them. This CDR3 region has 14 residues. As DNA, the CDR3 is TGTGCCAGCAGGACAGATCTAGCCAAAAACATTCAGTACTTC. This gives the protein CASRTDLAKNIQYF.

The chain couples TRBV5-1 to TRBJ2-5, with 7 bases fitting TRBD1. V was clipped by 1 base and J by 4 bases; unmatched bases: 7. Germline values: CDR1 SGHRS, CDR2 YFSETQ. The CDR3 loop spans 15 amino acids. CDR3: CASSLPQGEGETQYF. Here the CDR3 DNA reads TGCGCCAGCAGCTTGCCGCAGGGGGAAGGAGAGACCCAGTACTTC. Complete variable domain (other parts from reference TRBV5-1 and TRBJ2-5): KAGVTQTPRYLIKTRGQQVTLSCSPISGHRSVSWYQQTPGQGLQFLFEYFSETQRNKGNFPGRFSGRQFSNSRSEMNVSTLELGDSALYLCASSLPQGEGETQYFGPGTRLLVL.

The V call is TRBV18, the J call TRBJ1-1; 10 nucleotides agree with TRBD1. CDR1 KGHSH and CDR2 LQKENI come from the germline V gene. The CDR3 length is 15 residues. After removal of 3 bases from V and 5 bases from J, the junction contained 6 bases not matched to a gene. The CDR3 region is CASSPGQGRRTEAFF. DNA of the CDR3: TGTGCCAGCTCACCGGGACAGGGGAGAAGAACTGAAGCTTTCTTT.

In nucleotides, the CDR3 is TGCATCACGCCCGGGGGGGCTTTCTTT. The encoded protein is CITPGGAFF. V is TRBV20-1 and J is TRBJ1-1; D possibly corresponds to TRBD1 (5 bases). This CDR3 region has 9 residues. Germline V gene data show CDR1 as DFQATT and CDR2 as SNEGSKA (reference sequence).

The chain joins TRBV5-1 to TRBJ2-3; 7 nucleotides align to TRBD1. CDR3 length: 14 amino acids. V dropped 2 bases and J dropped 2; count of bases not matched to a gene: 2. In germline, CDR1 is SGHRS, CDR2 YFSETQ. CDR3 residues: CASSFDRATDTQYF. CDR3 bases: TGCGCCAGCAGCTTCGACAGGGCCACAGATACGCAGTATTTT.